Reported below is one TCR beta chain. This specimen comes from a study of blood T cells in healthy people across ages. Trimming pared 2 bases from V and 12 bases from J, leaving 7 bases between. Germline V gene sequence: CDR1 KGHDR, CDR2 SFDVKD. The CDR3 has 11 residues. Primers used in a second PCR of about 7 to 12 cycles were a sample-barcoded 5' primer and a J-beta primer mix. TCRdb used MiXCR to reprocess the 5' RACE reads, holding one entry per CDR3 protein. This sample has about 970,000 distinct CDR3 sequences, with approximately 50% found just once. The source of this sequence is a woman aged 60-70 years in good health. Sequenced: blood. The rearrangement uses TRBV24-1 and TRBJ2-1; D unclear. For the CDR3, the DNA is TGTGCCACCAGTGATTCGGTATCGCAGTTCTTC. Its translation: CATSDSVSQFF.